Following are 7 T cell receptor beta chains from one sample sequenced in a study of neurological immune-mediated disorders. A single record per CDR3 protein comes from TCRdb applying MiXCR to the 5' RACE reads. The sample has about 53,000 distinct CDR3 sequences, 15% to 20% seen once. The material sequenced was PBMCs. Every receptor here comes from a man between 60 and 75 years old in good health.

This clonotype was seen many times. The chain employs TRBV7-3 and TRBJ1-1; D gene uncertain. V shed 0 bases and J shed 1 base, with 9 bases lying between them. The germline gives CDR1 SGHTA, CDR2 FQGTGA. CDR3 size: 15 residues. The chain's CDR3 is CASSLTPSPNTEAFF. In DNA form, the CDR3 reads TGTGCCAGCAGCTTAACTCCCTCCCCGAACACTGAAGCTTTCTTT.

This clonotype appeared many times. The V gene is TRBV6-5, the J gene TRBJ1-1, with D possibly being TRBD1 (5 bases). The ends were cut back, 3 bases at V and 0 bases at J, with 20 bases in the middle. Germline V CDR1 and CDR2: MNHEY, SVGAGI. This CDR3 region has 18 residues. CDR3 region: CASSYPTRDSPMNTEAFF. The CDR3 region has the DNA TGTGCCAGCAGTTATCCAACCAGGGATTCCCCAATGAACACTGAAGCTTTCTTT.

In this sample, this clonotype turned up many times. This sequence joins TRBV6-6 and TRBJ1-5, with D perhaps TRBD1 (5 bases). Germline assignment: CDR1 MNHNY and CDR2 SVGAGI (reference sequence). V gave up 2 bases and J gave up 3 bases, with 8 bases separating them. The CDR3 is 14 amino acids. This CDR3 reads CASSYAGPNQPQHF. In nucleotides, the CDR3 is TGTGCCAGCAGTTACGCGGGACCCAATCAGCCCCAGCATTTT.

The table lists this clonotype with a few counts. The V gene is TRBV5-1, the J gene TRBJ2-7; 7 nucleotides agree with TRBD2. V shed 0 bases, J shed 7 bases, and the junction held 7 bases outside the gene matches. The length of the CDR3 is 14 residues. Germline assignment: CDR1 SGHRS and CDR2 YFSETQ. The CDR3 DNA follows: TGCGCCAGCAGCTTGGTACAGGAAGCGGGGGAGCAGTACTTC. Its protein is CASSLVQEAGEQYF.

This clonotype was counted at least ten times. The gene calls are TRBV7-2 and TRBJ1-1; the D gene is possibly TRBD1 (6 bases). This CDR3 is 13 amino acids long. The germline V gene encodes CDR1 SGHTA and CDR2 FQGNSA. Trimming removed 5 bases from V and 7 bases from J, with 14 bases in between. CDR3 loop: CASSPGQPNEAFF. The DNA of the CDR3 is TGTGCCAGCAGCCCTGGACAGCCTAATGAAGCTTTCTTT.

As concerns this clonotype: One base away lies a much larger clone, so this may be a sequencing read error. V usage is TRBV20-1 and J usage is TRBJ2-1; 7 bases match TRBD2. CDR1 and CDR2 (germline): DFQATT, SNEGSKA (reference sequence). Trimming at V came to 5 bases and at J to 4 bases, leaving 8 bases not matched to a gene. The CDR3 has 14 amino acids. The CDR3 protein is CSAEGDGGYNEQFF. CDR3 nucleotide sequence: TGCAGTGCTGAAGGGGACGGGGGGTACAATGAGCAGTTCTTC.

Note on this clonotype: A much larger clone differs from this one at a single base, so this may be a read error. The rearrangement joins TRBV6-5 to TRBJ2-1; TRBD1 agrees at 8 bases. CDR1 and CDR2 from the germline V gene are MNHEY and SVGAGI. The J segment lost 4 bases and the V segment lost 7 bases, leaving 9 bases of the junction unmatched. The CDR3 extends over 15 amino acids. The CDR3 sequence is CASKRWDRWYNEQFF. CDR3 DNA sequence: TGTGCCAGCAAACGCTGGGACAGGTGGTACAATGAGCAGTTCTTC.